The next 24 T cell receptor beta chains were all read from a single sample in a study of T cell responses to AZD1222 COVID-19 vaccine. The repertoire was sequenced with immunoSEQ multiplex PCR; TCRdb's copy has only in-frame clones and lacks some. The table includes fewer than 150,000 clones, approximately 90% detected once. Sample: peripheral blood, taken on day 0 of AZD1222 vaccination. The receptors originated from an adult in good health.

The genes are TRBV29-1 and TRBJ1-4; possibly TRBD1 for D (5 bases). Trimming stripped 7 bases from V and 8 bases from J, with 11 bases between. CDR3 length: 11 amino acids. Germline V gives CDR1 SQVTM, CDR2 ANQGSEA. CDR3 bases: TGCAGCGAAGGGGTTGGAGAAAAACTGTTTTTT. The encoded protein is CSEGVGEKLFF.

The chain links TRBV4-1 to TRBJ2-2, with 10 bases that match TRBD2. The J segment lost 1 base and the V segment lost 0 bases, leaving 5 bases of the junction unmatched. This CDR3 comprises 18 residues. Looked up from germline, CDR1 is MGHRA and CDR2 is YSYEKL. The CDR3 loop is CASSQDPSGGWNTGELFF. The CDR3 DNA is TGCGCCAGCAGCCAAGATCCTAGCGGGGGTTGGAACACCGGGGAGCTGTTTTTT.

The rearrangement joins TRBV3-1 (or the pseudogene TRBV3-2) to TRBJ1-1; D ambiguous. Germline V CDR1 and CDR2: LGHDT, YNNKEL (reference sequence). The V gene lost 1 base and the J gene lost 0 bases, with 9 bases spanning the gap. This CDR3 is built from 15 residues. The CDR3 DNA reads as TGTGCCAGCAGCCAAGTTTGGGCCATGAACACTGAAGCTTTCTTT. This gives the protein CASSQVWAMNTEAFF.

A word on this clone: One junction end does not reproduce the germline sequence, and a read error may be involved. The rearrangement links TRBV2 to TRBJ1-2, with TRBD1 matching over 7 bases. Germline V gene sequence: CDR1 SNHLY, CDR2 FYNNEI. The CDR3 loop spans 13 amino acids. CDR3 bases: TGTGCCAGCAGGGAAGGGGGCCCGAAAGGCTACACCTTC. It is translated as CASREGGPKGYTF.

V and J are TRBV9 and TRBJ1-3; D unclear. Trimming left V 0 bases short and J 0 bases short, with 10 bases between. In germline, CDR1 is SGDLS, CDR2 YYNGEE. This CDR3 region has 16 residues. CDR3 residues: CASSVGGTSSGNTIYF. The CDR3 DNA follows: TGTGCCAGCAGCGTAGGTGGTACCTCCTCTGGAAACACCATATATTTT.

V usage is TRBV28 and J usage is TRBJ1-1; D ambiguous. The V end was cut by 5 bases, the J end by 4 bases, with 14 bases between. CDR1 and CDR2 from the germline V gene are MDHEN and SYDVKM. This CDR3 is built from 14 residues. CDR3 nucleotide sequence: TGTGCCAGCAGTCAAACAGTCCCGGCCACTGAAGCTTTCTTT. It codes for CASSQTVPATEAFF.

V is TRBV19 and J is TRBJ2-2; the match to TRBD1 covers 10 bases. Germline V gene sequence: CDR1 LNHDA, CDR2 SQIVND (reference sequence). Germline trimming cut 5 bases from V and 1 base from J; bases unmatched to any gene: 10. The length of the CDR3 is 18 residues. The chain's CDR3 is CASSSGTGDLLNTGELFF. The CDR3 bases are TGTGCCAGTAGTTCAGGGACAGGGGACCTCCTGAACACCGGGGAGCTGTTTTTT.

This clone was picked up one time. The chain recombines TRBV7-9 with TRBJ2-1, with 12 bases lining up with TRBD2. Germline lookup yields CDR1 SEHNR and CDR2 FQNEAQ (reference sequence). The CDR3 contains 16 residues. The V and J ends lost 5 bases and 2 bases, in that order; junction bases with no gene match: 4. The CDR3 DNA follows: TGTGCCAGCAGCCCCCGACTAGCGGGAGCCTACAATGAGCAGTTCTTC. It encodes CASSPRLAGAYNEQFF.

The CDR3 reads CASSVPGPTGETQYF. In nucleotides, the CDR3 is TGTGCCAGCAGTGTCCCTGGACCCACGGGAGAGACCCAGTACTTC. This chain links TRBV28 with TRBJ2-5; D ambiguous. The germline gives CDR1 MDHEN, CDR2 SYDVKM. The CDR3 is 15 amino acids. Trimming left V 5 bases short and J 4 bases short, with 17 bases between.

This clone came up once. J is TRBJ2-1 and V is TRBV12-3 or TRBV12-4; D might be TRBD2 (5 bases). The CDR3 covers 12 residues. Trimming cost V 7 bases and J 7 bases, with 11 bases left between them. Here the CDR3 reads CASKLGLNEQFF. CDR3 nucleotide sequence: TGTGCCAGCAAACTAGGGTTGAATGAGCAGTTCTTC.

The chain is built from TRBV5-1 and TRBJ1-4; D gene ambiguous. Per the germline V gene, CDR1 is SGHRS and CDR2 is YFSETQ. There are 15 residues in the CDR3. V gave up 0 bases and J gave up 5 bases, with 11 bases separating them. The CDR3 bases are TGCGCCAGCAGCTTGGTCGGCAGCCAGAATGAAAAACTGTTTTTT. This translates into CASSLVGSQNEKLFF.

The chain is built from TRBV19 and TRBJ2-7; 8 bases align to TRBD1. With 4 bases clipped from V and 3 bases from J, the junction kept 11 bases outside the gene matches. CDR1 LNHDA and CDR2 SQIVND come from the germline V gene (reference sequence). This CDR3 has 16 amino acids. This CDR3 reads CASSNTPPGTGYEQYF. As DNA, the CDR3 is TGTGCCAGTAGTAACACGCCCCCAGGGACAGGCTACGAGCAGTACTTC.

V and J are TRBV5-4 and TRBJ2-7; maybe TRBD2 (6 bases). CDR1 is SGHNT, CDR2 YYREEE, per germline (reference sequence). The CDR3 has 14 amino acids. Trimming stripped 4 bases from V and 4 bases from J, with 15 bases between. The CDR3 region is CASSPLGLAYEQYF. In DNA form, the CDR3 reads TGTGCCAGCAGCCCACTGGGACTGGCTTACGAGCAGTACTTC.

This chain uses TRBV7-9 with TRBJ2-5; 7 positions match TRBD1. CDR1 SEHNR and CDR2 FQNEAQ come from the germline V gene (reference sequence). CDR3 length: 15 amino acids. Trimming took 4 bases from V and 4 from J; bases not matched to a gene: 9. CDR3 nucleotide sequence: TGTGCCAGCAGCTCAAGACAGGGTGTGGGAGAGACCCAGTACTTC. Protein: CASSSRQGVGETQYF. Combining the CDR3 with reference TRBV7-9 and TRBJ2-5 gives the whole variable domain DTGVSQNPRHKITKRGQNVTFRCDPISEHNRLYWYRQTLGQGPEFLTYFQNEAQLEKSRLLSDRFSAERPKGSFSTLEIQRTEQGDSAMYLCASSSRQGVGETQYFGPGTRLLVL.

The chain combines TRBV19 with TRBJ1-1, with D unresolved. Per the germline V gene, CDR1 is LNHDA and CDR2 is SQIVND (reference sequence). The CDR3 spans 12 residues. V lost 5 bases and J lost 0, with 4 bases in between. CDR3 in amino acids: CASSDMNTEAFF. CDR3 sequence (DNA): TGTGCCAGTAGTGACATGAACACTGAAGCTTTCTTT.

The chain uses TRBV7-2 and TRBJ1-4; 7 nucleotides line up with TRBD1. The V segment lost 5 bases and the J segment 8 bases; nucleotides outside the gene matches: 8. CDR3 length: 14 residues. Per the germline V gene, CDR1 is SGHTA and CDR2 is FQGNSA. The CDR3 DNA reads as TGTGCCAGCAGCATAAGGACAGGCCCAGAAAAACTGTTTTTT. This translates into CASSIRTGPEKLFF.

V and J are TRBV9 and TRBJ1-3; D ambiguous. CDR3 size: 15 residues. V lost 0 bases, J lost 2 bases, and 9 bases lay in between. Germline CDR1 reads SGDLS; CDR2 reads YYNGEE. The CDR3 DNA reads as TGTGCCAGCAGCGTAGGACCCTCCACTGGAAACACCATATATTTT. Residues: CASSVGPSTGNTIYF.

This chain links TRBV5-1 with TRBJ1-6; D gene unclear. Trimming stripped 0 bases from V and 9 bases from J, with 7 bases between. The CDR3 sequence is 13 residues long. Germline V gene sequence: CDR1 SGHRS, CDR2 YFSETQ. The CDR3 DNA sequence: TGCGCCAGCAGCTTGGCGACGATTTCACCCCTCCACTTT. Translating it yields CASSLATISPLHF.

This clone was picked up a small number of times. The chain combines TRBV27 with TRBJ1-1; D is uncertain. Looked up from germline, CDR1 is MNHEY and CDR2 is SMNVEV (reference sequence). Trimming took off 6 bases at V and 0 bases at J, with 8 bases between the two ends. The CDR3 is 13 residues long. The CDR3 bases are TGTGCCAGCAGCAGCCGCATGAACACTGAAGCTTTCTTT. Translating gives CASSSRMNTEAFF.

The rearrangement links TRBV7-2 to TRBJ2-7; a weak D match, TRBD2 (5 bases). V was pared by 2 bases and J by 3 bases, with 11 bases between. This CDR3 has 14 residues. Germline V gene lookup returns CDR1 SGHTA and CDR2 FQGNSA. For the CDR3, the DNA is TGTGCCAGCAGCTTATTGCCTAGCAGCTACGAGCAGTACTTC. Translation gives CASSLLPSSYEQYF. Complete variable domain (other parts from reference TRBV7-2 and TRBJ2-7): GAGVSQSPSNKVTEKGKDVELRCDPISGHTALYWYRQSLGQGLEFLIYFQGNSAPDKSGLPSDRFSAERTGGSVSTLTIQRTQQEDSAVYLCASSLLPSSYEQYFGPGTRLTVT.

This chain connects TRBV12-3 or TRBV12-4 to TRBJ1-4; no firm D call. V gave up 6 bases and J gave up 8 bases, with 10 bases separating them. This CDR3 contains 12 residues. Here the CDR3 reads CASRGPGEKLFF. The CDR3 DNA sequence: TGTGCCAGCAGAGGACCGGGGGAAAAACTGTTTTTT.

The V gene is TRBV28, the J gene TRBJ1-5; D may be TRBD1 (5 bases). Trimming removed 4 bases at V and 1 base at J, with 11 bases between. Germline loops: CDR1 MDHEN, CDR2 SYDVKM. This CDR3 spans 15 amino acids. CDR3 loop: CASSSKGTSNQPQHF. As DNA, the CDR3 is TGTGCCAGCAGTTCTAAGGGGACGAGCAATCAGCCCCAGCATTTT.

This sequence joins TRBV6-5 and TRBJ2-1, with TRBD2 matching over 14 bases. The CDR3 covers 15 residues. Germline loops: CDR1 MNHEY, CDR2 SVGAGI. The ends lost 7 bases at V and 6 bases at J; junction bases unmatched: 5. CDR3 region: CASKSGLAGANEQFF. The CDR3 bases are TGTGCCAGCAAGTCGGGACTAGCGGGAGCCAATGAGCAGTTCTTC.

The V and J genes are TRBV10-1 and TRBJ2-7; 10 bases are shared with TRBD1. The CDR3 loop spans 17 amino acids. V was clipped by 4 bases and J by 3 bases; unmatched bases: 12. The germline V gene has CDR1 WNHNN and CDR2 SYGVQD (reference sequence). The CDR3 DNA is TGCGCCAGCAGTGTCGGGACAGGGGAGGGCCTAAGCTACGAGCAGTACTTC. Protein sequence: CASSVGTGEGLSYEQYF.